The T cell receptor (beta chain) described here comes from a study of Ad26.COV2.S vaccination and SARS-CoV-2 variants. Sequencing was performed with immunoSEQ multiplex PCR; in TCRdb, only in-frame clones are kept and a portion is missing. The sample yields 300,000 to 450,000 clones, about 91% seen once. As to this clone: Its specificity is unknown.

Study-wide results and caveats: Compared with placebo recipients, vaccine recipients had higher spike-specific TCR breadth. Estimates derived from TCR breadth and depth analyses may have underestimated total T cell responses. People who got the vaccine or the placebo had similar non-spike TCR breadth.

The sequence was collected from a human donor who had recovered from COVID-19. The sequences come from peripheral blood, collected after recovery from COVID-19.

CDR3 residues: CASSFFPGTGTNYGYTF. In DNA form, the CDR3 reads TGTGCCAGCAGTTTCTTCCCCGGGACAGGGACTAACTATGGCTACACCTTC. The V and J genes are TRBV27 and TRBJ1-2; 9 bases align to TRBD1. J lost 0 bases, V lost 3 bases, and 8 bases had no gene match. This CDR3 contains 17 residues. In germline, CDR1 is MNHEY, CDR2 SMNVEV (reference sequence).